This TCR beta chain was obtained from a study of blood T cells in healthy people across ages. A second about 6 to 12 cycle PCR used barcoded and J-beta primers. TCRdb re-analysed the 5' RACE reads in MiXCR, keeping a single row per CDR3 protein. The sample records 710,000 or so distinct CDR3 sequences, 22% being singletons. The CDR3 has 11 residues. V was shortened by 5 bases and J by 7 bases, with 9 bases between the two germline ends. CDR1 and CDR2 (germline): DFQATT, SNEGSKA (reference sequence). This receptor was identified in a man between 65 and 85 years old in good health. The rearrangement uses TRBV20-1 and TRBJ2-1; D call uncertain. The sample was blood. The CDR3 nucleotides are TGCAGTGCTTCCTCGTGGAATGAGCAGTTCTTC. Protein product: CSASSWNEQFF.